The 13 T cell receptor beta chains below were found in one sample sequenced in a study of beta chain features in type 1 diabetes. Every isolated RNA sample was fully reverse transcribed, so sequencing captured expressed TCRB transcripts. Method: immunoSEQ multiplex PCR; TCRdb's copy keeps in-frame clones and lacks some. The table has about 900,000 clones, around a sixth seen once. Sequenced: naive CD4+ T cells from blood. The receptors shown here come from a young woman in good health.

This clone has just a few counts. The chain recombines TRBV25-1 with TRBJ1-6; 11 bases map to TRBD1. The ends lost 4 bases at V and 9 bases at J; junction bases unmatched: 5. The CDR3 runs to 15 residues. CDR1 is MGHDK, CDR2 SYGVNS, per germline. The CDR3 reads CASSVTGTGGSPLHF. The CDR3 nucleotides are TGTGCCAGCAGTGTCACCGGGACAGGGGGTTCACCCCTCCACTTT.

This clone turned up a few times. At the DNA level, this CDR3 is encoded by other sequences in the same sample as well. V usage is TRBV18 and J usage is TRBJ2-1; tentatively, D is TRBD2 (6 bases). The CDR3 length is 13 residues. CDR1 is KGHSH and CDR2 is LQKENI in the germline V gene. Trimming removed 3 bases from V and 8 bases from J, with 11 bases in between. The CDR3 DNA sequence: TGTGCCAGCTCACCTCCGGGCGGGGATGAGCAGTTCTTC. Its translation is CASSPPGGDEQFF.

This clone was seen a handful of times. The chain carries TRBV5-1 and TRBJ2-3; D gene uncertain. With 0 bases removed from V and 2 bases from J, the gap between germline ends came to 13 bases. Germline V gives CDR1 SGHRS, CDR2 YFSETQ. The CDR3 is 16 amino acids. The CDR3 loop is CASSLEGRLYTDTQYF. CDR3 in DNA: TGCGCCAGCAGCTTGGAAGGACGCCTCTACACAGATACGCAGTATTTT. The variable domain in full, completed from reference TRBV5-1 and TRBJ2-3, reads KAGVTQTPRYLIKTRGQQVTLSCSPISGHRSVSWYQQTPGQGLQFLFEYFSETQRNKGNFPGRFSGRQFSNSRSEMNVSTLELGDSALYLCASSLEGRLYTDTQYFGPGTRLTVL.

This clone was detected a few times. The gene calls are TRBV27 and TRBJ1-5; unclear D gene. This CDR3 comprises 16 residues. Looked up from germline, CDR1 is MNHEY and CDR2 is SMNVEV (reference sequence). Deletions cut 3 bases from V and 2 bases from J, with 14 bases between. This CDR3 reads CASSLQPTGGNQPQHF. Here the CDR3 DNA reads TGTGCCAGCAGTTTGCAGCCAACCGGCGGCAATCAGCCCCAGCATTTT.

The chain has TRBV5-1 and TRBJ1-2, with a possible D match to TRBD1 (5 bases). The CDR3 contains 14 residues. V lost 0 bases, J lost 4 bases, and 10 bases lay in between. CDR1 SGHRS and CDR2 YFSETQ come from the germline V gene. The CDR3 loop reads CASSLDPGTYGYTF. The CDR3 bases are TGCGCCAGCAGCTTGGATCCGGGGACCTATGGCTACACCTTC.

V is TRBV9 and J is TRBJ2-2, with 12 bases matching TRBD2. CDR3 size: 17 residues. The trim removed 4 bases at V and 0 bases at J, leaving 4 bases unmatched. Germline V gene data show CDR1 as SGDLS and CDR2 as YYNGEE. The CDR3 loop is CASSPWTSGTNTGELFF. For the CDR3, the DNA is TGTGCCAGCAGCCCTTGGACTAGCGGGACGAACACCGGGGAGCTGTTTTTT.

The CDR3 DNA sequence: TGTGCCACCAGCAGAGATCGAACAGCCTATGGCTACACCTTC. Translation gives CATSRDRTAYGYTF. This chain connects TRBV15 to TRBJ1-2; D unclear. CDR1 LNHNV and CDR2 YYDKDF come from the germline V gene (reference sequence). V lost 0 bases, J lost 4 bases, and 9 bases lay in between. The length of the CDR3 is 14 residues.

The chain combines TRBV10-2 with TRBJ2-5, with 10 bases identical to TRBD1. The CDR3 runs 14 residues. The J segment lost 5 bases and the V segment lost 6 bases, leaving 6 bases of the junction unmatched. Germline values: CDR1 WSHSY, CDR2 SAAADI. The chain's CDR3 is CASSPGTGEETQYF. The CDR3 DNA sequence: TGCGCCAGCAGCCCCGGGACAGGGGAGGAGACCCAGTACTTC.

The V call is TRBV9, the J call TRBJ2-2; D unclear. Germline V gene data show CDR1 as SGDLS and CDR2 as YYNGEE. The CDR3 consists of 16 residues. V dropped 0 bases and J dropped 2 bases, with 11 bases sitting between them. The CDR3 nucleotides are TGTGCCAGCAGCGTAGGAGGAATAGCCAACACCGGGGAGCTGTTTTTT. Translated: CASSVGGIANTGELFF.

The chain uses TRBV5-1 and TRBJ2-3, with 7 bases fitting TRBD2. Losses at the gene ends were 0 bases for V and 2 bases for J; bases not matched to a gene: 9. From germline, CDR1 is SGHRS and CDR2 YFSETQ. The CDR3 totals 17 residues. CDR3 region: CASSLAFAGATTDTQYF. Written as DNA, the CDR3 is TGCGCCAGCAGCTTGGCCTTCGCGGGAGCAACCACAGATACGCAGTATTTT.

This clone showed up just a few times. The gene calls are TRBV10-3 and TRBJ2-5; maybe TRBD2 (5 bases). TRBJ2-7 explains the end of the DNA better; the J call may be wrong. CDR1 is ENHRY, CDR2 SYGVKD, per germline. The CDR3 sequence is 15 residues long. The CDR3 DNA follows: TGTGCCATCAGTGAGGGGAGCTCGAGCTCCTACGAGCAGTACTTC. It encodes CAISEGSSSSYEQYF.

The CDR3 DNA sequence: TGTGCCAGCAGCTCGGCCAGGGGGGAGGGCCTTAAGACCCAGTACTTC. Protein sequence: CASSSARGEGLKTQYF. The chain recombines TRBV5-4 with TRBJ2-5; D possibly uses TRBD1 or TRBD2 (7 bases each). Trimming stripped 3 bases from V and 6 bases from J, with 21 bases between. The CDR3 length is 16 residues. Germline loops: CDR1 SGHNT, CDR2 YYREEE (reference sequence).

This clone has more than one count but fewer than ten. V and J are TRBV7-9 and TRBJ2-7, with D perhaps matching TRBD1 (6 bases). Trimming pared 4 bases from V and 12 bases from J, leaving 19 bases between. Germline loops: CDR1 SEHNR, CDR2 FQNEAQ (reference sequence). The CDR3 spans 13 residues. The CDR3 loop is CASSSTTGFGRYF. CDR3 in DNA: TGTGCCAGCAGCTCCACAACAGGGTTCGGACGGTACTTC.